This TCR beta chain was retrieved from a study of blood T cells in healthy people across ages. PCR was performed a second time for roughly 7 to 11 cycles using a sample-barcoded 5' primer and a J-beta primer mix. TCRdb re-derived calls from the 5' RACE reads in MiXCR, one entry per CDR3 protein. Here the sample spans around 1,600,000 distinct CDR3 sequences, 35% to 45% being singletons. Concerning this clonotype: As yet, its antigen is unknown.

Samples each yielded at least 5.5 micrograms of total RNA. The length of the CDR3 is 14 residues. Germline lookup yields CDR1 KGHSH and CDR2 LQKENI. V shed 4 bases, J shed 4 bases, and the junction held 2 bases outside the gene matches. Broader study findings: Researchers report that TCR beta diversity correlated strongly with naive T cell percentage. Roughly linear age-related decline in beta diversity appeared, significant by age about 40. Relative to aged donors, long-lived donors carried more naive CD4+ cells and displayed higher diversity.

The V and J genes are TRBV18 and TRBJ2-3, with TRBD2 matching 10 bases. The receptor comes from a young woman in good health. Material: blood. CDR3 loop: CASSHGLAADTQYF. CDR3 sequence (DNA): TGTGCCAGCTCACACGGACTAGCGGCAGATACGCAGTATTTT. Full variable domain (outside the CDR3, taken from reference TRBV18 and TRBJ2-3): NAGVMQNPRHLVRRRGQEARLRCSPMKGHSHVYWYRQLPEEGLKFMVYLQKENIIDESGMPKERFSAEFPKEGPSILRIQQVVRGDSAAYFCASSHGLAADTQYFGPGTRLTVL.